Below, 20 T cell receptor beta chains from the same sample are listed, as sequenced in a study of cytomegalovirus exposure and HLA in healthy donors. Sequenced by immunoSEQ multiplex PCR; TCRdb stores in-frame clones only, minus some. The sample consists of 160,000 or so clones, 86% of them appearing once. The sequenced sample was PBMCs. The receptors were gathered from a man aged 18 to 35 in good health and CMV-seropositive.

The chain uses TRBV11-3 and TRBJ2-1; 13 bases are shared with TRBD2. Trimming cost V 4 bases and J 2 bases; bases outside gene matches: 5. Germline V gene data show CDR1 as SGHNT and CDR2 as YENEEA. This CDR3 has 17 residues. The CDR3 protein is CASSSRLAGGAYNEQFF. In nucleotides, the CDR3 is TGTGCCAGCAGCTCTAGACTAGCGGGAGGTGCCTACAATGAGCAGTTCTTC.

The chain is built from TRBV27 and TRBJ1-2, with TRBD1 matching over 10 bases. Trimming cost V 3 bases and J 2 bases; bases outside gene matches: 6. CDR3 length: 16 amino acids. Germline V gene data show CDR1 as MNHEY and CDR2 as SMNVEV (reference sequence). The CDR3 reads CASSLGSGQGNYGYTF. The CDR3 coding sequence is TGTGCCAGCAGTTTGGGCTCGGGACAGGGGAACTATGGCTACACCTTC.

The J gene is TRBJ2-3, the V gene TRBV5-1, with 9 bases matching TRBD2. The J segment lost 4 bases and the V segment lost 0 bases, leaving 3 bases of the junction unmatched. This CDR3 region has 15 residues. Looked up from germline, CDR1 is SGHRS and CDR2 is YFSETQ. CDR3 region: CASSLETSGPDTQYF. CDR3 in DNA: TGCGCCAGCAGCTTGGAGACTAGCGGACCAGATACGCAGTATTTT.

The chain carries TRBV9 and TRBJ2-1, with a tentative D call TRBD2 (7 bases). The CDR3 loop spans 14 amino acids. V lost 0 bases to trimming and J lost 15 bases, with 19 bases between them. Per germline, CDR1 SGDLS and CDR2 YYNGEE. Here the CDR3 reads CASSVEGGAGILFF. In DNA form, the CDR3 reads TGTGCCAGCAGCGTAGAGGGGGGGGCGGGTATTCTGTTCTTC.

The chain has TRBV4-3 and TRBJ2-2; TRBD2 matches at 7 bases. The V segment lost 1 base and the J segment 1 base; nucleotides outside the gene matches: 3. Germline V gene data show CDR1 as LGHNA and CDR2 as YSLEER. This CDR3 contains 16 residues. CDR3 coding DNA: TGCGCCAGCAGCCAAGTCGGCGGGAGGAACACCGGGGAGCTGTTTTTT. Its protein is CASSQVGGRNTGELFF.

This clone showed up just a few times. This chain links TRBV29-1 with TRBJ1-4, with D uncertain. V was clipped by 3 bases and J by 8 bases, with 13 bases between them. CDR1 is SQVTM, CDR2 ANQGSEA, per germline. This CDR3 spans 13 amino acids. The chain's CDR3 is CSVDQGSGEKLFF. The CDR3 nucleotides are TGCAGCGTTGATCAAGGTTCCGGGGAAAAACTGTTTTTT. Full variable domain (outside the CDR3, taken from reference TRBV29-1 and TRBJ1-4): SAVISQKPSRDICQRGTSLTIQCQVDSQVTMMFWYRQQPGQSLTLIATANQGSEATYESGFVIDKFPISRPNLTFSTLTVSNMSPEDSSIYLCSVDQGSGEKLFFGSGTQLSVL.

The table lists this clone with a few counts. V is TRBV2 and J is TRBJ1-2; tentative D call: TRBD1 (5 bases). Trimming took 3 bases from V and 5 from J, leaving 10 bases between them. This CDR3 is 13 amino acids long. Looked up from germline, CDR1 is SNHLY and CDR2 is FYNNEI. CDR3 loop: CASSDRVRYGYTF. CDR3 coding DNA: TGTGCCAGCAGTGACAGGGTCCGTTATGGCTACACCTTC.

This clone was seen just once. The CDR3 loop reads CASSATGLANEQFF. CDR3 nucleotide sequence: TGTGCCAGCAGCGCGACAGGACTAGCTAATGAGCAGTTCTTC. The chain employs TRBV9 and TRBJ2-1; 8 bases fit TRBD2. The CDR3 has 14 residues. Germline V gene data show CDR1 as SGDLS and CDR2 as YYNGEE. V was pared by 3 bases and J by 7 bases, with 6 bases of the junction left unmatched. Full variable domain (remainder filled in from reference TRBV9 and TRBJ2-1): DSGVTQTPKHLITATGQRVTLRCSPRSGDLSVYWYQQSLDQGLQFLIQYYNGEERAKGNILERFSAQQFPDLHSELNLSSLELGDSALYFCASSATGLANEQFFGPGTRLTVL.

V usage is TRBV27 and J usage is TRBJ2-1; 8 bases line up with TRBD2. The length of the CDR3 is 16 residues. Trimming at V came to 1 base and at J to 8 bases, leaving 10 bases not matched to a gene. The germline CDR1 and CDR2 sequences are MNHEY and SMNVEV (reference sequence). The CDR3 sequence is CASSLFGTRGDDEQFF. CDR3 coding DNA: TGTGCCAGCAGTTTATTCGGGACTAGGGGCGACGATGAGCAGTTCTTC.

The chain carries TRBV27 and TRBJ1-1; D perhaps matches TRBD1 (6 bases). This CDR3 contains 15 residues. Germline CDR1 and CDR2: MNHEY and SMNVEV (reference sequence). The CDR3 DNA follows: TGTGCGTGCGTCTCACTGCGGGGGGCGAACACTGAAGCTTTCTTT. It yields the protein CACVSLRGANTEAFF.

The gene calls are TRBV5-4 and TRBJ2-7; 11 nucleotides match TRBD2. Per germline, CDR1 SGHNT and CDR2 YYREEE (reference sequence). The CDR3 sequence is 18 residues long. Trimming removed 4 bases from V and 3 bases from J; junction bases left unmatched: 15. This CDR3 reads CASSTPGLAEGALYEQYF. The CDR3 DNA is TGTGCCAGCAGCACCCCGGGACTAGCGGAGGGGGCCCTCTACGAGCAGTACTTC. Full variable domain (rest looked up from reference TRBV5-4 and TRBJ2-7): ETGVTQSPTHLIKTRGQQVTLRCSSQSGHNTVSWYQQALGQGPQFIFQYYREEENGRGNFPPRFSGLQFPNYSSELNVNALELDDSALYLCASSTPGLAEGALYEQYFGPGTRLTVT.

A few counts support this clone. The CDR3 DNA follows: TGTGCCAGCACCGGGGACAGGGAGCCAGGGGAGCAGTACTTC. Its protein product is CASTGDREPGEQYF. This chain links TRBV21-1 with TRBJ2-7; the D call TRBD1 from the table was never checked on the DNA. TRBV21-1 is designated a pseudogene. This CDR3 has 14 residues.

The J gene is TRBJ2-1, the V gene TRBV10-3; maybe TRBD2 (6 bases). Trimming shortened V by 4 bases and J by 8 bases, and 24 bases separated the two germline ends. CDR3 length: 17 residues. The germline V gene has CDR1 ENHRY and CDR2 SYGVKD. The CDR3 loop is CAISAWRPGLRGDEQFF. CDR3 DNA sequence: TGTGCCATCAGTGCCTGGCGACCGGGACTCCGGGGCGATGAGCAGTTCTTC.

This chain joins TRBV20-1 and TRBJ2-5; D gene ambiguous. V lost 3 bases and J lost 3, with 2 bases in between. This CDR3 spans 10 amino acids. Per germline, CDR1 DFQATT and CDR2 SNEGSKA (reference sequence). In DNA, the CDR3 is TGCAGTGCTAGCAAAGAGACCCAGTACTTC. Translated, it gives CSASKETQYF.

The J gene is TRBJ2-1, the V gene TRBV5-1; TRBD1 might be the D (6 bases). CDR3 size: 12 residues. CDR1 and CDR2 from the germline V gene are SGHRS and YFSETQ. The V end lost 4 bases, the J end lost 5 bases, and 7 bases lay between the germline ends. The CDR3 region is CASSQGNNEQFF. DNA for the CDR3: TGCGCCAGCAGCCAGGGGAACAATGAGCAGTTCTTC.

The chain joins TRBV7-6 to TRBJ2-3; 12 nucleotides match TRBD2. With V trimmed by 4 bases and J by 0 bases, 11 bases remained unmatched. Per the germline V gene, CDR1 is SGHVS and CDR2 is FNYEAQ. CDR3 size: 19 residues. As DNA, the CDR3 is TGTGCCAGCAGCTCGCACCCGGGACTAGCGGGTTCTAGCACAGATACGCAGTATTTT. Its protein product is CASSSHPGLAGSSTDTQYF.

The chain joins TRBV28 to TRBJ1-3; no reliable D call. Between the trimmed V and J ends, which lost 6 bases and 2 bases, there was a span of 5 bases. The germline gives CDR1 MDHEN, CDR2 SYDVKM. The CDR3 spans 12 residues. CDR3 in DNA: TGTGCCAGCAGATCTCCTGGAAACACCATATATTTT. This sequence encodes CASRSPGNTIYF.

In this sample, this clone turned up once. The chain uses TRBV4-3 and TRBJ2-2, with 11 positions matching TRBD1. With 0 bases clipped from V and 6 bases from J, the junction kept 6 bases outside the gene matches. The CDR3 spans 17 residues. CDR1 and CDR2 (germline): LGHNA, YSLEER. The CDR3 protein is CASSQDRGQGDAGELFF. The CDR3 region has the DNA TGCGCCAGCAGCCAAGATAGGGGACAGGGGGACGCCGGGGAGCTGTTTTTT.

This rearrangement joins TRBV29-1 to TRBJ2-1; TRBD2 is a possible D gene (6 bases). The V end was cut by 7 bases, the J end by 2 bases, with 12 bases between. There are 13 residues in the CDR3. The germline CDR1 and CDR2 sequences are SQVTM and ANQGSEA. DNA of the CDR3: TGCAGCGCTGCGGGGATCGCCTACAATGAGCAGTTCTTC. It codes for CSAAGIAYNEQFF.

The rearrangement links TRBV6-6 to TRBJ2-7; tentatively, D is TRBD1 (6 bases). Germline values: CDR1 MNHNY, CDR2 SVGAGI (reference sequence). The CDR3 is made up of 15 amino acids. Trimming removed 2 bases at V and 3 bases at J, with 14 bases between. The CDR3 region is CASSYTLAQGYEQYF. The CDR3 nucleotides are TGTGCCAGCAGTTACACCCTCGCACAGGGCTACGAGCAGTACTTC.